One sample yielded the 27 T cell receptor beta chains listed below, sequenced in a study of blood T cell repertoires in COVID-19. Clones were read by immunoSEQ multiplex PCR, and TCRdb kept only the in-frame ones, dropping some. The sample shows about 260,000 clones, under 90% of them seen only once. Sequenced material: PBMCs or T cells enriched from blood (not recorded which). All receptors derive from a man aged 30 to 45 with acute COVID-19.

J is TRBJ2-1 and V is TRBV7-9, with 8 bases lining up with TRBD2. Germline V gene lookup returns CDR1 SEHNR and CDR2 FQNEAQ (reference sequence). The CDR3 has 15 amino acids. With 5 bases clipped from V and 4 bases from J, the junction kept 7 bases outside the gene matches. In DNA form, the CDR3 reads TGTGCCAGCAGCCATGGACTAGCAGCTTACAATGAGCAGTTCTTC. Translated, it gives CASSHGLAAYNEQFF.

This chain joins TRBV7-2 and TRBJ2-2, with 11 positions matching TRBD2. Trimming took 5 bases from V and 0 from J; bases not matched to a gene: 2. There are 16 residues in the CDR3. Germline V gene sequence: CDR1 SGHTA, CDR2 FQGNSA. CDR3: CASSLLAGANTGELFF. The CDR3 DNA reads as TGTGCCAGCAGCCTACTAGCGGGAGCGAACACCGGGGAGCTGTTTTTT.

The chain uses TRBV7-6 and TRBJ2-1; TRBD2 matches at 14 bases. The CDR3 totals 16 residues. V shed 1 base and J 9 bases; nucleotides not matched to a gene: 5. Germline values: CDR1 SGHVS, CDR2 FNYEAQ. CDR3 coding DNA: TGTGCCAGCAGCTTAGTGGGGACTAGCGGGAGTACTGAGCAGTTCTTC. Its translation: CASSLVGTSGSTEQFF.

CDR3 sequence (DNA): TGTGCCAGCAGCCCTGGACATGCCGGGGAGCTGTTTTTT. It yields the protein CASSPGHAGELFF. This sequence joins TRBV7-9 and TRBJ2-2, with D maybe TRBD1 (5 bases). Germline CDR1 is SEHNR and CDR2 is FQNEAQ (reference sequence). V was shortened by 5 bases and J by 6 bases, with 10 bases between the two germline ends. CDR3 length: 13 amino acids.

In nucleotides, the CDR3 is TGTGCCAGCAGTTCGCCGGGGACAGTTTTTTACGAGCAGTACGTC. It yields the protein CASSSPGTVFYEQYV. This chain links TRBV28 with TRBJ2-7; TRBD1 agrees at 7 bases. Trimming removed 4 bases from V and 4 bases from J; junction bases left unmatched: 10. The V gene's germline CDR1 is MDHEN and CDR2 SYDVKM. The CDR3 contains 15 residues.

A note on this clone: One end of the junction varies from germline; a read error may be responsible. J is TRBJ2-3 and V is TRBV5-1; D is perhaps TRBD1 (6 bases). In germline, CDR1 is SGHRS, CDR2 YFSETQ. This CDR3 is built from 13 residues. CDR3 protein: CASSLGPEGAQYF. CDR3 DNA sequence: TGTGCCAGCAGCTTGGGACCAGAGGGGGCGCAGTATTTT.

The chain has TRBV3-1 (or the pseudogene TRBV3-2) and TRBJ2-1, with 13 bases fitting TRBD2. The length of the CDR3 is 16 residues. CDR1 is LGHDT and CDR2 is YNNKEL in the germline V gene (reference sequence). V trimming: 5 bases; J trimming: 5 bases; junction bases outside the gene matches: 6. The CDR3 DNA follows: TGTGCCAGCAGCAGGCGGGGGACTAGCGGGAACAATGAGCAGTTCTTC. Translated: CASSRRGTSGNNEQFF.

This sequence joins TRBV4-2 and TRBJ2-3, with 10 bases matching TRBD2. Per germline, CDR1 LGHNA and CDR2 YNFKEQ. The CDR3 is 17 amino acids. V shed 0 bases, J shed 3 bases, and the junction held 6 bases outside the gene matches. CDR3 in amino acids: CASSQDWASGGTDTQYF. The CDR3 DNA follows: TGTGCCAGCAGCCAAGATTGGGCTAGCGGGGGAACAGATACGCAGTATTTT.

This clone showed up just once. The CDR3: CASSLGTGTEAFF. The CDR3 DNA is TGTGCCAGCAGCCTCGGGACAGGGACCGAAGCTTTCTTT. The V gene is TRBV7-7, the J gene TRBJ1-1; 9 nucleotides align to TRBD1. CDR1 and CDR2 (germline): SSHAT, FNYEAQ (reference sequence). Losses at the gene ends were 5 bases for V and 8 bases for J; bases not matched to a gene: 6. The CDR3 spans 13 residues.

This chain links TRBV11-3 with TRBJ2-6; D is perhaps TRBD2 (5 bases). Trimming removed 0 bases from V and 0 bases from J, with 9 bases in between. CDR1 is SGHNT and CDR2 is YENEEA in the germline V gene. The CDR3 runs to 17 residues. This CDR3 is CASSLDSGSSGANVLTF. In DNA, the CDR3 is TGTGCCAGCAGCTTAGACAGTGGGAGCTCTGGGGCCAACGTCCTGACTTTC.

The V call is TRBV27, the J call TRBJ1-2; a weak D match, TRBD1 (5 bases). The V end was cut by 5 bases, the J end by 0 bases, with 16 bases between. CDR3 length: 16 residues. Germline CDR1 is MNHEY and CDR2 is SMNVEV (reference sequence). The CDR3 DNA reads as TGTGCCAGCAGTACGAGGTCAGGGAGGTCTAACTATGGCTACACCTTC. As protein: CASSTRSGRSNYGYTF.

The chain carries TRBV4-1 and TRBJ2-1, with D perhaps matching TRBD2 (5 bases). Trimming pared 0 bases from V and 6 bases from J, leaving 18 bases between. This CDR3 region has 17 residues. Germline V gene lookup returns CDR1 MGHRA and CDR2 YSYEKL. The CDR3 bases are TGCGCCAGCAGCCAAGATTTGTCGGGGATGACGGGCAATGAGCAGTTCTTC. Translated: CASSQDLSGMTGNEQFF.

V gene TRBV7-3 combines with J gene TRBJ2-1; 9 nucleotides line up with TRBD2. CDR1 and CDR2 from the germline V gene are SGHTA and FQGTGA. V lost 5 bases and J lost 1; bases outside the gene matches: 3. The CDR3 runs to 15 residues. Written as DNA, the CDR3 is TGTGCCAGCAGCCCCACTAGCGGGTCCTACAATGAGCAGTTCTTC. Its protein is CASSPTSGSYNEQFF.

This clone has a single count. This chain links TRBV7-9 with TRBJ1-2, with TRBD1 as a possible D gene (5 bases). The CDR3 is made up of 13 amino acids. Germline V gives CDR1 SEHNR, CDR2 FQNEAQ (reference sequence). V was shortened by 5 bases and J by 8 bases, with 15 bases between the two germline ends. CDR3 bases: TGTGCCAGCAGCGGAGGAGGGGCGGAGGGCTACACCTTC. This translates into CASSGGGAEGYTF.

The chain uses TRBV5-8 and TRBJ2-3; 9 bases map to TRBD1. The CDR3 loop spans 16 amino acids. Unmatched junction bases numbered 10, after V lost 4 bases and J lost 4 bases. Germline V lookup: CDR1 SGHTS, CDR2 YDEGEE. CDR3 sequence (DNA): TGTGCCAGCAGCCGGGGACAGGGAATCTCCCCAGATACGCAGTATTTT. Translated: CASSRGQGISPDTQYF.

The chain employs TRBV5-4 and TRBJ2-5; TRBD2 might be the D (5 bases). The CDR3 sequence is 14 residues long. Per the germline V gene, CDR1 is SGHNT and CDR2 is YYREEE (reference sequence). The V gene lost 0 bases and the J gene lost 4 bases, with 10 bases spanning the gap. DNA for the CDR3: TGTGCCAGCAGCTTGGGAGGGCCAGTAGAGACCCAGTACTTC. This translates into CASSLGGPVETQYF.

Comment on this clone: The same CDR3 arises from other DNA sequences in this sample as well. This rearrangement joins TRBV18 to TRBJ1-3; TRBD1 matches 7 bases. With 3 bases clipped from V and 4 bases from J, the junction kept 3 bases outside the gene matches. This CDR3 comprises 14 residues. Germline values: CDR1 KGHSH, CDR2 LQKENI. CDR3 loop: CASSPGTEGNTIYF. CDR3 bases: TGTGCCAGCTCACCTGGGACAGAAGGAAACACCATATATTTT.

This clone has a handful of counts. The chain has TRBV11-3 and TRBJ1-3, with no clear D. The CDR3 covers 14 residues. CDR1 is SGHNT, CDR2 YENEEA, per germline. The V gene lost 0 bases and the J gene lost 0 bases, with 3 bases spanning the gap. CDR3 nucleotides: TGTGCCAGCAGCTTAGACAACTCTGGAAACACCATATATTTT. This translates into CASSLDNSGNTIYF.

The rearrangement joins TRBV14 to TRBJ1-4; TRBD1 matches at 7 bases. The CDR3 has 13 residues. J lost 11 bases, V lost 0 bases, and 3 bases had no gene match. Germline values: CDR1 SGHDN, CDR2 FVKESK. CDR3 amino acids: CASSQEPRGKLFF. The CDR3 DNA is TGTGCCAGCAGCCAAGAGCCCAGGGGGAAACTGTTTTTT.

This chain uses TRBV3-1 (or the pseudogene TRBV3-2) with TRBJ2-2; unclear D gene. Trimming removed 3 bases at V and 2 bases at J, with 10 bases between. CDR3 length: 15 residues. Germline lookup yields CDR1 LGHDT and CDR2 YNNKEL (reference sequence). The CDR3 DNA follows: TGTGCCAGCAGCCACCGCGACTTAAACACCGGGGAGCTGTTTTTT. Its protein product is CASSHRDLNTGELFF.

The chain has TRBV28 and TRBJ1-5, with 8 bases identical to TRBD1. The CDR3 totals 14 residues. The V and J ends lost 7 bases and 7 bases, in that order; junction bases with no gene match: 9. CDR1 MDHEN and CDR2 SYDVKM come from the germline V gene. The chain's CDR3 is CASITTGEEQPQHF. CDR3 DNA sequence: TGTGCCAGCATTACGACAGGGGAGGAACAGCCCCAGCATTTT.

The chain joins TRBV9 to TRBJ1-2; D is undetermined. Germline V CDR1 and CDR2: SGDLS, YYNGEE. V dropped 0 bases and J dropped 5 bases, with 8 bases sitting between them. CDR3 length: 13 amino acids. CDR3 sequence: CASSVDGGYGYTF. The CDR3 DNA follows: TGTGCCAGCAGCGTAGACGGAGGATATGGCTACACCTTC.

The chain combines TRBV28 with TRBJ2-2; 8 nucleotides align to TRBD1. The CDR3 is 15 amino acids. Germline V lookup: CDR1 MDHEN, CDR2 SYDVKM. V lost 6 bases and J lost 0; bases outside the gene matches: 3. The CDR3 bases are TGTGCCAGCAGGGGACAGGTCACGAACACCGGGGAGCTGTTTTTT. It yields the protein CASRGQVTNTGELFF.

This chain joins TRBV9 and TRBJ1-2, with D possibly TRBD1 on 5 matching bases. This CDR3 has 15 residues. The V gene lost 2 bases and the J gene lost 4 bases, with 15 bases spanning the gap. CDR1 SGDLS and CDR2 YYNGEE come from the germline V gene. The CDR3 is CASSVEGQGIYGYTF. CDR3 bases: TGTGCCAGCAGCGTGGAGGGGCAGGGAATCTATGGCTACACCTTC.

V and J are TRBV19 and TRBJ2-1; 8 bases align to TRBD2. Losses at the gene ends were 8 bases for V and 10 bases for J; bases not matched to a gene: 13. CDR3 size: 14 residues. Germline values: CDR1 LNHDA, CDR2 SQIVND (reference sequence). The CDR3 reads CASDLWGERGEQFF. CDR3 nucleotides: TGTGCCAGTGACCTCTGGGGAGAGCGGGGGGAGCAGTTCTTC.

The chain couples TRBV21-1 to TRBJ1-5; no DNA check was done on the table's D call, TRBD1. TRBV21-1 is reported as a pseudogene. The CDR3 has 16 residues. The CDR3 DNA follows: TGTGCCAGCAGCAAATCTGGGACAGGGGGCGTTCAGCCCCAGCATTTT. It is translated as CASSKSGTGGVQPQHF.

This chain links TRBV5-1 with TRBJ2-7, with a possible D match to TRBD2 (5 bases). The CDR3 covers 14 residues. The germline V gene encodes CDR1 SGHRS and CDR2 YFSETQ. CDR3 loop: CASSYDGNPGEQYV. The CDR3 bases are TGTGCCAGCAGCTACGACGGGAACCCTGGGGAGCAGTACGTC.